The 15 T cell receptor beta chains below were found in one sample sequenced in a study of blood T cell repertoires in COVID-19 (TCRdb year 2020). Library creation used the immunoSEQ multiplex PCR assay. Sourced from immuneACCESS, this table was stored by TCRdb with only in-frame sequences that have V and J called. A share of the clones is absent; for the studies checked, an unresolved V gene accounts for under half, and the remainder has no known explanation. This sample gives around 120,000 clones in total; around nine tenths of them show up just once. Less than 2.5% of the sample is taken by the ten largest. The sequenced sample was PBMCs or T cells enriched from blood (not recorded which). Receptor source: a woman in her 50s who had recovered from COVID-19.

The V call is TRBV3-1 (or the pseudogene TRBV3-2), the J call TRBJ1-2; 9 positions match TRBD1. Germline CDR1 LGHDT, CDR2 YNNKEL (reference sequence). The CDR3 spans 15 residues. V lost 6 bases and J lost 0; bases outside the gene matches: 5. The CDR3 sequence: CASRRGQGTNYGYTF. CDR3 DNA: TGTGCCAGCAGGAGAGGACAGGGGACTAACTATGGCTACACCTTC.

The rearrangement links TRBV6-1 to TRBJ2-1; no firm D call. V was cut by 0 bases and J by 10 bases, with 19 bases left in between. The CDR3 is 16 amino acids. From germline, CDR1 is MNHNS and CDR2 SASEGT. As DNA, the CDR3 is TGTGCCAGCAGTGAAGCTTCCAACACCGCCAAGTTAGAGCAGTTCTTC. This codes for CASSEASNTAKLEQFF.

The chain joins TRBV10-3 to TRBJ2-1; 7 bases align to TRBD1. The CDR3 contains 14 residues. Germline values: CDR1 ENHRY, CDR2 SYGVKD. With V trimmed by 6 bases and J by 5 bases, 7 bases remained unmatched. CDR3 protein: CAIRNPTGDNEQFF. The CDR3, as DNA: TGTGCCATCAGGAACCCCACAGGGGACAATGAGCAGTTCTTC.

The CDR3 is CASRQGYGEKLFF. The CDR3 region has the DNA TGTGCCAGCAGACAGGGTTATGGTGAAAAACTGTTTTTT. The V call is TRBV2, the J call TRBJ1-4; D possibly corresponds to TRBD1 (6 bases). Germline CDR1 SNHLY, CDR2 FYNNEI. The CDR3 contains 13 residues. V lost 6 bases and J lost 7, with 12 bases in between.

This clone was counted only a few times. Here the CDR3 reads CASSARAGTGYGEAFF. In DNA, the CDR3 is TGTGCCAGCAGCGCTAGGGCCGGGACAGGGTATGGTGAAGCTTTCTTT. This chain links TRBV11-2 with TRBJ1-1, with 9 bases fitting TRBD1. J lost 7 bases, V lost 5 bases, and 14 bases had no gene match. This CDR3 comprises 16 residues. Germline loops: CDR1 SGHAT, CDR2 FQNNGV.

The V gene is TRBV7-9, the J gene TRBJ1-1, with 8 bases fitting TRBD1. The ends lost 3 bases at V and 5 bases at J; junction bases unmatched: 11. From germline, CDR1 is SEHNR and CDR2 FQNEAQ (reference sequence). The CDR3 totals 16 residues. In DNA, the CDR3 is TGTGCCAGCAGCTTTGATATTGGACAGGGACCAACTGAAGCTTTCTTT. Protein product: CASSFDIGQGPTEAFF.

This sequence joins TRBV4-1 and TRBJ2-5; 8 bases match TRBD2. There are 15 residues in the CDR3. The trim removed 2 bases at V and 5 bases at J, leaving 7 bases unmatched. Germline V CDR1 and CDR2: MGHRA, YSYEKL. This CDR3 reads CASSQTSGGVETQYF. CDR3 in DNA: TGCGCCAGCAGCCAAACATCGGGGGGGGTGGAGACCCAGTACTTC.

The V and J genes are TRBV19 and TRBJ2-7; 7 bases match TRBD1. The CDR3 is made up of 15 amino acids. The J segment lost 2 bases and the V segment lost 5 bases, leaving 9 bases of the junction unmatched. The germline V gene has CDR1 LNHDA and CDR2 SQIVND (reference sequence). The CDR3 DNA reads as TGTGCCAGTAGTCCGTTCCAGGGACAGACCTACGAGCAGTACTTC. Translated, it gives CASSPFQGQTYEQYF.

The chain employs TRBV18 and TRBJ2-3, with D perhaps TRBD1 (5 bases). Germline-derived CDR1 and CDR2 are KGHSH and LQKENI. This CDR3 is 16 amino acids long. The V and J ends lost 2 bases and 1 base respectively, with 13 bases between them. The CDR3 nucleotides read TGTGCCAGCTCACCAAGGGGTCAAAGAGGCACAGATACGCAGTATTTT. Its protein is CASSPRGQRGTDTQYF.

V is TRBV6-5 and J is TRBJ1-4; a weak D match, TRBD1 (5 bases). CDR3 length equals 13 residues. The ends were cut back, 7 bases at V and 8 bases at J, with 14 bases in the middle. CDR1 MNHEY and CDR2 SVGAGI come from the germline V gene. The CDR3 sequence: CASTQGSREKLFF. CDR3 nucleotides: TGTGCCAGCACCCAGGGTTCAAGGGAAAAACTGTTTTTT.

This CDR3 reads CATSRGDRAPNSGNTIYF. Written as DNA, the CDR3 is TGTGCCACCAGCAGAGGGGACAGAGCCCCTAACTCTGGAAACACCATATATTTT. The chain has TRBV15 and TRBJ1-3; 7 bases line up with TRBD1. The trim removed 1 base at V and 0 bases at J, leaving 9 bases unmatched. The CDR3 spans 18 residues. Germline values: CDR1 LNHNV, CDR2 YYDKDF (reference sequence). The variable domain in full, completed from reference TRBV15 and TRBJ1-3, reads DAMVIQNPRYQVTQFGKPVTLSCSQTLNHNVMYWYQQKSSQAPKLLFHYYDKDFNNEADTPDNFQSRRPNTSFCFLDIRSPGLGDTAMYLCATSRGDRAPNSGNTIYFGEGSWLTVV.

The J gene is TRBJ1-1, the V gene TRBV4-1; tentative D call: TRBD1 (5 bases). CDR1 is MGHRA, CDR2 YSYEKL, per germline. V lost 4 bases, J lost 5 bases, and 17 bases lay in between. The CDR3 extends over 15 amino acids. The CDR3 DNA sequence: TGCGCCAGCAGCCCTTCCGGGACGGGAGGAACTGAAGCTTTCTTT. Protein sequence: CASSPSGTGGTEAFF.

The CDR3 spells CASSLAEGRGTEAFF. In nucleotides, the CDR3 is TGTGCCAGCAGCTTAGCGGAGGGGAGGGGGACTGAAGCTTTCTTT. This chain connects TRBV7-2 to TRBJ1-1; perhaps TRBD1 as D (6 bases). Germline CDR1 and CDR2: SGHTA and FQGNSA. CDR3 length: 15 residues. Trimming removed 0 bases at V and 5 bases at J, with 13 bases between.

The chain recombines TRBV7-3 with TRBJ2-1; possibly TRBD2 for D (5 bases). Germline CDR1 reads SGHTA; CDR2 reads FQGTGA. The CDR3 totals 15 residues. Trimming removed 2 bases at V and 2 bases at J, with 10 bases between. The CDR3 is CASSLSWEPYNEQFF. DNA of the CDR3: TGTGCCAGCAGCTTATCTTGGGAGCCCTACAATGAGCAGTTCTTC.

The V call is TRBV3-1 (or the pseudogene TRBV3-2), the J call TRBJ1-2, with 8 bases aligning to TRBD1. Germline CDR1 and CDR2: LGHDT and YNNKEL (reference sequence). The length of the CDR3 is 14 residues. Trimming at V came to 6 bases and at J to 4 bases, leaving 7 bases not matched to a gene. The CDR3 nucleotides are TGTGCCAGCAGACCCGGACAGGGACTCTATGGCTACACCTTC. Translating gives CASRPGQGLYGYTF.